This TCR beta chain stems from a study of T cells after posttransplantation cyclophosphamide. This related bone marrow graft donor gave peripheral blood on the day of marrow donation. Study-wide findings and caveats: Recipient CMV seropositivity and CMV reactivation strongly tracked TRB clonality. Donor-recipient repertoire similarity was low at 1-2 months, rising over year one. TRB overlap between skin or GI tissue T cells and blood was limited.

A remark on this clone: What it binds is unknown.

Trimming pared 2 bases from V and 7 bases from J, leaving 12 bases between. This CDR3 contains 14 residues. Germline loops: CDR1 SGHVS, CDR2 FQNEAQ. Clones were sequenced by immunoSEQ multiplex PCR, and TCRdb holds only the in-frame ones, with some missing. The table has around 9,900 clones, roughly 89% seen once; the top ten hold 1.6%. This receptor was taken from a woman aged 60-70 years in good health, CMV-negative, and a related stem cell transplant donor. J is TRBJ1-5 and V is TRBV7-8; D call uncertain. The sequenced material came from memory CD4+ T cells sorted from PBMCs. CDR3 sequence: CASSLFGSGQPQHF. CDR3 DNA: TGTGCCAGCAGCTTATTCGGGAGTGGACAGCCCCAGCATTTT.